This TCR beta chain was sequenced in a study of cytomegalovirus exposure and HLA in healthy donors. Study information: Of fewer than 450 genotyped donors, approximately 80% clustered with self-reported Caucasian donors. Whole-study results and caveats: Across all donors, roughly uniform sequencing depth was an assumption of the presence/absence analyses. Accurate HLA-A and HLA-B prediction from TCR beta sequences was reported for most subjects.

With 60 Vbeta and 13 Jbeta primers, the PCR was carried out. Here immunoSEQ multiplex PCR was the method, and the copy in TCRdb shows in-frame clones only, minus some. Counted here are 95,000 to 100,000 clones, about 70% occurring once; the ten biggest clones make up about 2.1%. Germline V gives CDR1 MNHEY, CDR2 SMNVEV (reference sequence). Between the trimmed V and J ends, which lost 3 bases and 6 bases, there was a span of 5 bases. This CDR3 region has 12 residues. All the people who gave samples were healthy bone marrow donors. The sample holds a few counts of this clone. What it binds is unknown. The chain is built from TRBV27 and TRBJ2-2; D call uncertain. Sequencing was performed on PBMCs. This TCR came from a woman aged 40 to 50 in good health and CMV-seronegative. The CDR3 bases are TGTGCCAGCAGTTTGAGTGCCGGGGAGCTGTTTTTT. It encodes CASSLSAGELFF.